This TCR beta chain was identified during a study of blood T cell repertoires in COVID-19. Study as a whole: Samples taken during acute and convalescent COVID-19 were collected in the United States, Italy and Spain.

The CDR3 totals 14 residues. The J segment lost 8 bases and the V segment lost 6 bases, leaving 9 bases of the junction unmatched. CDR1 and CDR2 from the germline V gene are MNHEY and SVGAGI. Clones were sequenced by immunoSEQ multiplex PCR, and TCRdb holds only the in-frame ones, with some missing. The sample includes about 220,000 clones, over 75% of them seen just once. The sequence derives from a woman aged 18-29 years in a cohort exposed to, infected with or recovered from COVID-19 (not recorded which). The sequenced sample consisted of PBMCs or T cells enriched from blood (not recorded which). The genes are TRBV6-5 and TRBJ1-4, with 7 bases lining up with TRBD1. CDR3 bases: TGTGCCAGCAGGAGACAGGGTTTCGGGGAAAAACTGTTTTTT. Translated, it gives CASRRQGFGEKLFF.